A few counts support the clone carrying this T cell receptor beta chain. The sample comes from a study of blood T cells in healthy people across ages. Together with a sample-barcoded 5' primer, a J-beta primer mix was included in a second PCR lasting roughly 6 to 12 cycles. A single record per CDR3 protein comes from TCRdb applying MiXCR to the 5' RACE reads. The repertoire holds 1.5 million to 2 million distinct CDR3 sequences, roughly 50% seen once, with over 2% in the top ten. Germline assignment: CDR1 LGHNA and CDR2 YSLEER. V lost 6 bases, J lost 0 bases, and 8 bases stayed unmatched. The length of the CDR3 is 16 residues.

The sequence came from a woman aged 40 to 50 in good health. The J gene is TRBJ2-3, the V gene TRBV4-3, with TRBD1 matching over 8 bases. The sequenced sample consisted of blood. The CDR3 is CASSRQGTASTDTQYF. CDR3 coding DNA: TGCGCCAGCAGTCGACAGGGGACCGCTAGCACAGATACGCAGTATTTT.